This T cell receptor (beta chain) was documented in a study of blood T cell repertoires in COVID-19. The V and J ends lost 2 bases and 2 bases, in that order; junction bases with no gene match: 5. CDR1 is MNHEY, CDR2 SVGAGI, per germline. The CDR3 contains 15 residues. Patients from Seattle were sampled longitudinally, starting during active infection. Using immunoSEQ multiplex PCR, the repertoire was profiled, and TCRdb retains in-frame clones only, with some absent. The repertoire holds more than 300,000 clones, with around 88% as singletons. This sequence was found in a woman aged 25 to 39 with COVID-19, enrolled during active disease. The chain combines TRBV6-5 with TRBJ2-5; 7 bases agree with TRBD2. Sequenced material: peripheral blood. CDR3 nucleotides: TGTGCCAGCAGTTACCAGCGGGGCCTTCAAGAGACCCAGTACTTC. Translation gives CASSYQRGLQETQYF.